A single sample gave rise to the 19 T cell receptor beta chains below, sequenced in a study of shared clonotypes between healthy human individuals. The assay was immunoSEQ multiplex PCR, and TCRdb's table has in-frame clones only and misses some. The repertoire consists of roughly 1.4 million clones, with 98% to 99% occurring once and the leading ten covering under 0.45%. The specimen was naive CD4+ T cells sorted from blood. Subset here: CD45RA+ positively selected. The receptors derive from a man aged 25 to 40 in good health.

This rearrangement joins TRBV2 to TRBJ2-7; D perhaps matches TRBD1 (6 bases). Germline assignment: CDR1 SNHLY and CDR2 FYNNEI. The V end lost 6 bases, the J end lost 1 base, and 10 bases lay between the germline ends. This CDR3 is built from 13 residues. CDR3 amino acids: CASRGTWSYEQYF. CDR3 coding DNA: TGTGCCAGCAGGGGGACATGGTCCTACGAGCAGTACTTC.

V and J are TRBV9 and TRBJ2-2; 7 bases match TRBD1. V shed 3 bases, J shed 4 bases, and the junction held 9 bases outside the gene matches. CDR1 is SGDLS, CDR2 YYNGEE, per germline. The CDR3 length is 16 residues. CDR3 amino acids: CASSARQGQLTGELFF. In DNA, the CDR3 is TGTGCCAGCAGCGCCAGGCAGGGACAGCTCACCGGGGAGCTGTTTTTT.

The chain employs TRBV6-4 and TRBJ1-2; D perhaps matches TRBD1 (5 bases). Germline lookup yields CDR1 MRHNA and CDR2 SNTAGT. The germline V and J ends were trimmed by 10 bases and 2 bases, with 14 bases remaining between them. CDR3 length: 13 residues. CDR3 loop: CANFRDGNYGYTF. The CDR3 DNA is TGTGCCAACTTCCGGGACGGAAACTATGGCTACACCTTC.

Regarding this clone: This CDR3 is also generated by other DNA sequences in the sample. The chain couples TRBV5-1 to TRBJ1-5; D call uncertain. Germline CDR1 is SGHRS and CDR2 is YFSETQ. The V gene lost 1 base and the J gene lost 4 bases, with 6 bases spanning the gap. This CDR3 is 13 amino acids long. This CDR3 reads CASSLTPNQPQHF. The CDR3 DNA reads TGCGCCAGCAGCTTGACACCAAATCAGCCCCAGCATTTT.

This rearrangement joins TRBV5-5 to TRBJ2-1; D assignment may be TRBD1 or TRBD2 (5 bases each). CDR1 and CDR2 from the germline V gene are SGHKS and YYEKEE (reference sequence). The CDR3 sequence is 19 residues long. The V end lost 4 bases, the J end lost 3 bases, and 26 bases lay between the germline ends. CDR3 sequence reads: CASSGTGTKIKGFYNEQFF. As DNA, the CDR3 is TGTGCCAGCAGCGGAACCGGGACCAAGATAAAAGGGTTCTACAATGAGCAGTTCTTC.

The J gene is TRBJ1-5, the V gene TRBV28; D is possibly TRBD1 (6 bases). CDR1 and CDR2 (germline): MDHEN, SYDVKM. The ends were cut back, 6 bases at V and 6 bases at J, with 18 bases in the middle. This CDR3 has 15 residues. The CDR3 here is CASRPRGAGVQPQHF. CDR3 nucleotides: TGTGCCAGCAGGCCGAGGGGGGCTGGTGTTCAGCCCCAGCATTTT.

This chain joins TRBV9 and TRBJ2-1, with 9 bases matching TRBD2. Germline V gene lookup returns CDR1 SGDLS and CDR2 YYNGEE. V dropped 0 bases and J dropped 7; count of bases not matched to a gene: 5. The CDR3 is made up of 15 amino acids. Here the CDR3 reads CASSVGSSGINEQFF. DNA of the CDR3: TGTGCCAGCAGCGTAGGTTCTAGCGGGATAAATGAGCAGTTCTTC.

The J gene is TRBJ1-2, the V gene TRBV4-1; 9 nucleotides agree with TRBD1. Trimming took 2 bases from V and 4 from J; bases not matched to a gene: 14. CDR3 size: 18 residues. Germline V gene sequence: CDR1 MGHRA, CDR2 YSYEKL. The CDR3 DNA is TGCGCCAGCAGCCAACGATTAGCCGGGACAGGGAATACCTATGGCTACACCTTC. Its translation is CASSQRLAGTGNTYGYTF.

This clone was detected once. This chain connects TRBV19 to TRBJ1-5; D ambiguous. Germline-derived CDR1 and CDR2 are LNHDA and SQIVND (reference sequence). The CDR3 contains 12 residues. The CDR3 loop is CSSREGNQPQHF. CDR3 DNA sequence: TGTTCCTCTAGGGAAGGCAATCAGCCCCAGCATTTT.

J is TRBJ2-7 and V is TRBV10-1; either TRBD1 or TRBD2 may supply D (6 bases each). Trimming cost V 6 bases and J 1 base, with 16 bases left between them. This CDR3 is built from 15 residues. The germline V gene encodes CDR1 WNHNN and CDR2 SYGVQD (reference sequence). CDR3 sequence reads: CASSRGGGLSYEQYF. The CDR3 bases are TGCGCCAGCAGCAGAGGGGGAGGCCTTTCCTACGAGCAGTACTTC.

J is TRBJ2-7 and V is TRBV18; 8 bases fit TRBD1. This CDR3 has 16 residues. From germline, CDR1 is KGHSH and CDR2 LQKENI. The J segment lost 3 bases and the V segment lost 8 bases, leaving 15 bases of the junction unmatched. CDR3 in DNA: TGTGCCAGCGCCACATCAGGGGGCCCCAATCTCTACGAGCAGTACTTC. Translating gives CASATSGGPNLYEQYF.

V gene TRBV5-4 combines with J gene TRBJ1-2; TRBD1 matches at 7 bases. The CDR3 has 14 residues. V gave up 2 bases and J gave up 3 bases; unmatched junction bases: 4. CDR1 SGHNT and CDR2 YYREEE come from the germline V gene (reference sequence). CDR3 in amino acids: CASSLRGRDYGYTF. DNA for the CDR3: TGTGCCAGCAGCTTAAGGGGGCGGGACTATGGCTACACCTTC. The entire variable domain, with the rest obtained from reference TRBV5-4 and TRBJ1-2, is as follows: ETGVTQSPTHLIKTRGQQVTLRCSSQSGHNTVSWYQQALGQGPQFIFQYYREEENGRGNFPPRFSGLQFPNYSSELNVNALELDDSALYLCASSLRGRDYGYTFGSGTRLTVV.

The CDR3 sequence: CASSRQGGDQPQHF. As DNA, the CDR3 is TGTGCCAGCAGCAGGCAGGGTGGGGATCAGCCCCAGCATTTT. The V call is TRBV9, the J call TRBJ1-5, with D possibly TRBD1 on 5 matching bases. V lost 4 bases and J 5 bases, leaving 13 bases between the germline ends. This CDR3 is built from 14 residues. Germline V CDR1 and CDR2: SGDLS, YYNGEE.

This clone was seen just once. J is TRBJ2-3 and V is TRBV6-5; tentatively, D is TRBD2 (6 bases). The germline V gene encodes CDR1 MNHEY and CDR2 SVGAGI. The CDR3 sequence is 14 residues long. V dropped 6 bases and J dropped 0 bases, with 10 bases sitting between them. CDR3 sequence: CASRGEASTDTQYF. The CDR3 coding sequence is TGTGCCAGCAGAGGGGAGGCTAGCACAGATACGCAGTATTTT.

V gene TRBV10-2 combines with J gene TRBJ2-7; TRBD2 matches at 7 bases. CDR3 length: 17 amino acids. The V gene's germline CDR1 is WSHSY and CDR2 SAAADI. V lost 0 bases to trimming and J lost 3 bases; unmatched junction nucleotides: 11. CDR3 loop: CASSESMGGKEVYEQYF. The CDR3 DNA follows: TGCGCCAGCAGTGAGTCGATGGGGGGGAAGGAGGTCTACGAGCAGTACTTC.

This clone was found once. The chain has TRBV18 and TRBJ1-5, with a tentative D call TRBD1 (5 bases). CDR3 length: 16 residues. Per germline, CDR1 KGHSH and CDR2 LQKENI. V gave up 0 bases and J gave up 1 base, with 10 bases separating them. In DNA form, the CDR3 reads TGTGCCAGCTCACCACCGGGCAGGGTGAGCAATCAGCCCCAGCATTTT. Its protein product is CASSPPGRVSNQPQHF.

The chain carries TRBV11-2 and TRBJ1-3; no clear D gene. This CDR3 is 15 amino acids long. V gave up 3 bases and J gave up 1 base, with 10 bases separating them. Germline CDR1 and CDR2: SGHAT and FQNNGV. The CDR3 reads CASSLGIRSGNTIYF. The CDR3, as DNA: TGTGCCAGCAGCTTGGGCATCCGGTCTGGAAACACCATATATTTT.

The rearrangement uses TRBV7-9 and TRBJ2-6, with 11 bases that match TRBD1. V dropped 5 bases and J dropped 1; count of bases not matched to a gene: 4. This CDR3 is 17 amino acids long. In germline, CDR1 is SEHNR, CDR2 FQNEAQ (reference sequence). The CDR3 is CASSRTGGGSGANVLTF. The CDR3 nucleotides read TGTGCCAGCAGCAGGACAGGGGGCGGTTCTGGGGCCAACGTCCTGACTTTC. Supplemented by reference TRBV7-9 and TRBJ2-6, the full variable domain reads DTGVSQNPRHKITKRGQNVTFRCDPISEHNRLYWYRQTLGQGPEFLTYFQNEAQLEKSRLLSDRFSAERPKGSFSTLEIQRTEQGDSAMYLCASSRTGGGSGANVLTFGAGSRLTVL.

This chain connects TRBV5-1 to TRBJ1-3, with D perhaps TRBD1 (6 bases). Germline CDR1 reads SGHRS; CDR2 reads YFSETQ. V was trimmed by 3 bases and J by 4 bases, leaving 23 bases between them. The CDR3 runs 18 residues. In nucleotides, the CDR3 is TGCGCCAGCAGCTCGCAGGACAGTCCCCTCGGATTAGGAAACACCATATATTTT. The encoded protein is CASSSQDSPLGLGNTIYF. The full variable domain, its missing parts supplied by reference TRBV5-1 and TRBJ1-3, is KAGVTQTPRYLIKTRGQQVTLSCSPISGHRSVSWYQQTPGQGLQFLFEYFSETQRNKGNFPGRFSGRQFSNSRSEMNVSTLELGDSALYLCASSSQDSPLGLGNTIYFGEGSWLTVV.